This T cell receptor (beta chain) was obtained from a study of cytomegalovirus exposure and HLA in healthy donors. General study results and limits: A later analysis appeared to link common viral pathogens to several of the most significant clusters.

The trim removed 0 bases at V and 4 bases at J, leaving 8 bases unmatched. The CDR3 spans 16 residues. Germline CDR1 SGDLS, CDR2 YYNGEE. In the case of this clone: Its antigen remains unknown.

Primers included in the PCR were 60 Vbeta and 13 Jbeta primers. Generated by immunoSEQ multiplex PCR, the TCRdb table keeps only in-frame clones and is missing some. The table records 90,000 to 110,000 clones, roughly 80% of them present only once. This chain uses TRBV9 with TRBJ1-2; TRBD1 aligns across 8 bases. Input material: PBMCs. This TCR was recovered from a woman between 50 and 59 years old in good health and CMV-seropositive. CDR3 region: CASSVDRSGGSYGYTF. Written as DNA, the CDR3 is TGTGCCAGCAGCGTAGATCGTTCAGGGGGCTCCTATGGCTACACCTTC.